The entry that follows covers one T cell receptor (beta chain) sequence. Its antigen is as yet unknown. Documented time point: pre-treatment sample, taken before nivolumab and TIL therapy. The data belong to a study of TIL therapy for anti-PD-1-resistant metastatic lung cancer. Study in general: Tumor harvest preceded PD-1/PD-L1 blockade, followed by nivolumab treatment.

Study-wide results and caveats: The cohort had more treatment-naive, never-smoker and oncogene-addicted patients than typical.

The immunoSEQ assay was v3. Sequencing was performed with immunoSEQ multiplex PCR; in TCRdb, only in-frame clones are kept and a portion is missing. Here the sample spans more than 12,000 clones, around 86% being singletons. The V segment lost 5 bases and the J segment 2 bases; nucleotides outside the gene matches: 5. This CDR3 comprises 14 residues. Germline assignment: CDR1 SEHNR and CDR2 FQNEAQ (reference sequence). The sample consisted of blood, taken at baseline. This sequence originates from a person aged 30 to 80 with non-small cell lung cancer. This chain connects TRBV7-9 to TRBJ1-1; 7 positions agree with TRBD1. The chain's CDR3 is CASSPEGGNTEAFF. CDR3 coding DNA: TGTGCCAGCAGCCCGGAAGGGGGCAACACTGAAGCTTTCTTT.